The 7 T cell receptor beta chains in this list originate from one sample, sequenced in a study of T cells in Graves' hyperthyroidism and ophthalmopathy. Researchers amplified the TCR beta CDR3 regions from RNA transcripts. Initially, a first-round RT-PCR of the TCR CDR3 employed the HTBI primer set. TCRdb re-called the multiplex PCR reads with MiXCR, one entry per CDR3 protein. The data show around 350,000 distinct CDR3 sequences, about 25% seen once. Source material: blood. These TCRs come from a man aged 45-65 years with Graves' hyperthyroidism.

Concerning this clonotype: A much larger clone differs by one base, so this may be a read error. This rearrangement joins TRBV7-9 to TRBJ2-5, with D unclear. This CDR3 is built from 12 residues. Per the germline V gene, CDR1 is SEHNR and CDR2 is FQNEAQ (reference sequence). V was pared by 6 bases and J by 3 bases, with 8 bases between. Written as DNA, the CDR3 is TGTGCCAGCAGTGCAGGAAAAGAGACCCAGTACTTC. As protein: CASSAGKETQYF. The full variable domain, with the rest looked up from reference TRBV7-9 and TRBJ2-5, is DTGVSQNPRHKITKRGQNVTFRCDPISEHNRLYWYRQTLGQGPEFLTYFQNEAQLEKSRLLSDRFSAERPKGSFSTLEIQRTEQGDSAMYLCASSAGKETQYFGPGTRLLVL.

V is TRBV6-2 or TRBV6-3 and J is TRBJ1-2; D remains ambiguous. The length of the CDR3 is 14 residues. Germline V gene sequence: CDR1 MNHEY, CDR2 SVGEGT. The V end was cut by 1 base, the J end by 2 bases, with 8 bases between. DNA for the CDR3: TGTGCCAGCAGTTACTACAGCGCGAACTATGGCTACACCTTC. Translation: CASSYYSANYGYTF.

This clonotype was detected only a few times. CDR3 loop: CASSQGASGEVPGELFF. The CDR3 DNA is TGCGCCAGCAGCCAAGGGGCTTCGGGAGAAGTCCCCGGGGAGCTGTTTTTT. The chain couples TRBV4-1 to TRBJ2-2, with TRBD2 as a possible D gene (6 bases). This CDR3 contains 17 residues. Trimming removed 1 base at V and 6 bases at J, with 18 bases between. Germline assignment: CDR1 MGHRA and CDR2 YSYEKL.

The J gene is TRBJ2-7, the V gene TRBV7-8; the match to TRBD2 covers 8 bases. The CDR3 covers 16 residues. Germline CDR1 reads SGHVS; CDR2 reads FQNEAQ. Losses at the gene ends were 0 bases for V and 0 bases for J; bases not matched to a gene: 4. The CDR3 here is CASSLALAESSYEQYF. The CDR3 DNA follows: TGTGCCAGCAGCTTAGCACTAGCGGAAAGCTCCTACGAGCAGTACTTC.

This chain uses TRBV6-5 with TRBJ2-7, with 13 bases matching TRBD2. CDR3 length equals 19 residues. The germline CDR1 and CDR2 sequences are MNHEY and SVGAGI. J was trimmed by 0 bases and V by 7 bases; bases with no gene match: 15. For the CDR3, the DNA is TGTGCCAGCATTCTTTCCCCGGGACTAGCGGGGATGAGCTCCTACGAGCAGTACTTC. Translation: CASILSPGLAGMSSYEQYF.

This clonotype was seen a handful of times. The chain has TRBV9 and TRBJ1-1; D may be TRBD1 (5 bases). V lost 4 bases to trimming and J lost 1 base, with 14 bases between them. Germline V gene sequence: CDR1 SGDLS, CDR2 YYNGEE. The CDR3 is 15 residues long. The CDR3 DNA sequence: TGTGCCAGCAGCTTAGGGACCCCTAAGAACACTGAAGCTTTCTTT. It codes for CASSLGTPKNTEAFF. Together with reference TRBV9 and TRBJ1-1, the CDR3 gives the full variable domain: DSGVTQTPKHLITATGQRVTLRCSPRSGDLSVYWYQQSLDQGLQFLIQYYNGEERAKGNILERFSAQQFPDLHSELNLSSLELGDSALYFCASSLGTPKNTEAFFGQGTRLTVV.

This clonotype turned up a few times. V gene TRBV6-5 combines with J gene TRBJ2-2; 8 nucleotides line up with TRBD2. This CDR3 is 18 amino acids long. V was pared by 0 bases and J by 2 bases, with 8 bases of the junction left unmatched. Germline lookup yields CDR1 MNHEY and CDR2 SVGAGI. CDR3 residues: CASSYSGGGGTNTGELFF. As DNA, the CDR3 is TGTGCCAGCAGTTACTCCGGGGGGGGAGGTACCAACACCGGGGAGCTGTTTTTT.